The table lists the clone carrying this T cell receptor beta chain with many counts. V lost 3 bases, J lost 7 bases, and 2 bases stayed unmatched. Germline values: CDR1 LNHDA, CDR2 SQIVND (reference sequence). The CDR3 sequence is 13 residues long. This entry comes from a study of read filtering for tumor transcriptome and immune sequencing. Study information: By R-ISS, stages I, II and III held about 8, 17 and 7 patients.

This library used approximately 0.4 ug RNA and molecular barcoded adaptors spanning alpha/delta and beta/gamma chains. TCRdb re-derived calls from the reads in MiXCR, one entry per CDR3 protein. The sample holds tens of thousands of distinct CDR3 sequences, 13% to 15% seen once. The J gene is TRBJ2-2, the V gene TRBV19, with 7 nucleotides matching TRBD1. The TCR comes from a donor at least 40 years old with multiple myeloma. The sample was a population of CD138-negative cells sorted from bone marrow. CDR3 in amino acids: CASSIQGVGELFF. The CDR3 nucleotides are TGTGCCAGTAGTATCCAGGGGGTCGGGGAGCTGTTTTTT.